This T cell receptor beta chain comes out of a study of STAT5B mutations in CD4+ large granular lymphocyte leukemia. Across the whole study: Among healthy donors, a particular HLA allele went with more CDR3 'QG' motifs. The study's findings and limits: No patients shared main leukemic clonotypes, though roughly 25% appeared at low frequency elsewhere.

Control samples were healthy donors' buffy coats. About this clone itself: Antigen: not known.

Per the authors' pipeline: A productive frequency of 2.59 x 10-5 was the lowest detectable. The repertoire was sequenced with immunoSEQ multiplex PCR; TCRdb's copy has only in-frame clones and lacks some. V and J calls and clone size follow that table, whereas D and trimming were derived from the DNA. This sample has tens of thousands of clones, with about 77% found just once. The V gene end was trimmed by 6 bases and the J gene end by 1 base; junction bases not matched to a gene: 7. The CDR3 covers 15 residues. CDR1 and CDR2 from the germline V gene are MNHNY and SVGAGI (reference sequence). V gene TRBV6-6 combines with J gene TRBJ2-7; 9 bases are shared with TRBD1. This sequence originates from a human donor in good health. Sequenced: CD4+ T cells from blood buffy coats. The DNA of the CDR3 is TGTGCCAGCAGCCACGTGGGACAGGGATCCTACGAGCAGTACTTC. It codes for CASSHVGQGSYEQYF.